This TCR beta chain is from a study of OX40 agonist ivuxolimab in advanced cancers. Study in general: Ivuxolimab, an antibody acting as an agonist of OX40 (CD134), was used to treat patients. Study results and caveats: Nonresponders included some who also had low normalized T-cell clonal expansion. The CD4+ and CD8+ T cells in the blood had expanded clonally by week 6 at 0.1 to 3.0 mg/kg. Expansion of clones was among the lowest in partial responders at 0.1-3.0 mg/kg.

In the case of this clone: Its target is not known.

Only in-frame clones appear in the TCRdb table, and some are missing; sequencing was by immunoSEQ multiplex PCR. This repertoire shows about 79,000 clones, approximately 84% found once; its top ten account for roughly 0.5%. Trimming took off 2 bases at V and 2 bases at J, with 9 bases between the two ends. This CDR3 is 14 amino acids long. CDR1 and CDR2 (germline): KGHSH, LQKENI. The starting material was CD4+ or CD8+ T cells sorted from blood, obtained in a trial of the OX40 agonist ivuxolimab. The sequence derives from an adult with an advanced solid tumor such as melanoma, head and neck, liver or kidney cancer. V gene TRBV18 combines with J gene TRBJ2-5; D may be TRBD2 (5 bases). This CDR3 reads CASSPVSGQETQYF. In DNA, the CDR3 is TGTGCCAGCTCACCAGTTTCGGGGCAAGAGACCCAGTACTTC. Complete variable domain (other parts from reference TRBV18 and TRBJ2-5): NAGVMQNPRHLVRRRGQEARLRCSPMKGHSHVYWYRQLPEEGLKFMVYLQKENIIDESGMPKERFSAEFPKEGPSILRIQQVVRGDSAAYFCASSPVSGQETQYFGPGTRLLVL.